Listed below are T cell receptor beta chains from one sample, sequenced in a study of blood T cell repertoires in COVID-19. Measured with immunoSEQ multiplex PCR; TCRdb has only the in-frame clones, and not every one. Of fewer than 250,000 clones listed, 70% to 90% are singletons. What was sequenced was PBMCs or T cells enriched from blood (not recorded which). The receptors stem from a woman aged 50 to 65 with acute COVID-19. The CDR3 runs from the conserved cysteine through the conserved F or W. The order of the fields is CDR3 protein, CDR3 DNA, clone size, D gene, J gene, V gene. A D gene is named only where the DNA matches it firmly. Expanded clones are given a class, and other clones once, few, many or no size at all.

CASSLAAGQGYTF TGCGCCAGCAGCTTGGCGGCAGGGCAGGGCTACACCTTC . . TRBJ1-2 TRBV5-1
CASSQEVRGSPLHF TGTGCCAGCAGCCAAGAGGTACGCGGTTCACCCCTCCACTTT once . TRBJ1-6 TRBV14
CASSSVGAGEETQYF TGTGCCAGCAGCTCCGTAGGCGCGGGGGAAGAGACCCAGTACTTC . TRBD2 TRBJ2-5 TRBV7-6
CASGPNTEAFF TGTGCCAGCGGGCCGAACACTGAAGCTTTCTTT . . TRBJ1-1 TRBV27
CASSYGLREKLFF TGTGCCAGCAGCTACGGACTTCGGGAAAAACTGTTTTTT . . TRBJ1-4 TRBV7-9
CASSQAGTASEAFF TGTGCCAGCAGCCAAGCCGGGACAGCTTCTGAAGCTTTCTTT . TRBD1 TRBJ1-1 TRBV14
CASTLKAGQGGVGYTF TGTGCCAGCACCCTGAAAGCCGGACAGGGGGGGGTTGGCTACACCTTC . TRBD1 TRBJ1-2 TRBV7-9
CASSLWTGDSGNTIYF TGTGCCAGCAGTTTGTGGACGGGGGACTCTGGAAACACCATATATTTT . . TRBJ1-3 TRBV28
CASSLEGYRVSYEQYF TGTGCCAGCAGCTTAGAGGGCTACAGGGTATCCTACGAGCAGTACTTC . . TRBJ2-7 TRBV7-2
CASSSRQGAQPQHF TGTGCCAGCAGCTCCCGACAGGGGGCTCAGCCCCAGCATTTT . TRBD1 TRBJ1-5 TRBV7-2
CSVRLAGGSTDTQYF TGCAGCGTTAGACTAGCGGGGGGGAGCACAGATACGCAGTATTTT few TRBD2 TRBJ2-3 TRBV29-1
CASSRDRGGNQPQHF TGTGCCAGCAGCCGGGACAGGGGGGGCAATCAGCCCCAGCATTTT once TRBD1 TRBJ1-5 TRBV11-2
CASSLVALSDQPQHF TGTGCCAGCAGTCTAGTAGCGTTATCGGATCAGCCCCAGCATTTT . . TRBJ1-5 TRBV7-8
CATSRDQQSTSPLHF TGTGCCACCAGCAGAGATCAACAGTCAACGTCACCCCTCCACTTT . . TRBJ1-6 TRBV15
CASSLSSTGYTEAFF TGCGCCAGCAGCTTGTCATCTACAGGGTACACTGAAGCTTTCTTT . . TRBJ1-1 TRBV5-1
CASSLNREFGNSPLHF TGTGCCAGCTCGCTAAACAGGGAGTTTGGTAATTCACCCCTCCACTTT . . TRBJ1-6 TRBV18
CASSAASGEKLFF TGTGCCAGCAGCGCGGCGTCGGGTGAAAAACTGTTTTTT . . TRBJ1-4 TRBV7-9
CASSPQSELFF TGTGCCAGCTCACCCCAGTCCGAGCTGTTTTTT . . TRBJ2-2 TRBV18
CASSRQGPMNTEAFF TGTGCCAGCAGCAGGCAGGGGCCCATGAACACTGAAGCTTTCTTT . . TRBJ1-1 TRBV9
CASSKRLSFEQFF TGTGCCAGCAGCAAGCGACTGAGCTTCGAGCAGTTCTTC . . TRBJ2-1 TRBV11-3
CASIKEWGYGELFF TGTGCCAGCATCAAAGAGTGGGGCTACGGGGAGCTGTTTTTT . . TRBJ2-2 TRBV11-2
CASSVGVDSETQYF TGTGCCAGCAGCGTAGGGGTCGACTCGGAGACCCAGTACTTC . . TRBJ2-5 TRBV9
CASSPEQGQKNIQYF TGTGCCAGCTCACCTGAACAGGGGCAAAAAAACATTCAGTACTTC . TRBD1 TRBJ2-4 TRBV18
CASSLVTSGEGWKQFF TGTGCCAGCAGCTTGGTTACTAGCGGGGAGGGGTGGAAGCAGTTCTTC once TRBD2 TRBJ2-1 TRBV5-4
CASSQGPSLGQGAYEQYF TGTGCCAGCAGCCAAGGACCTTCCTTAGGACAGGGGGCCTACGAGCAGTACTTC . TRBD1 TRBJ2-7 TRBV3-1/TRBV3-2
CASSQDTGSNEQFF TGTGCCAGCAGCCAAGATACGGGGTCCAATGAGCAGTTCTTC . . TRBJ2-1 TRBV4-2
CASSVEGLAGGSYNEQFF TGTGCCAGCAGCGTCGAGGGACTAGCGGGGGGGTCCTACAATGAGCAGTTCTTC . TRBD2 TRBJ2-1 TRBV9
CASRPTGGGGYTF TGTGCCAGCAGGCCCACAGGGGGAGGGGGCTACACCTTC . TRBD1 TRBJ1-2 TRBV7-6
CASSVDSDTQYF TGTGCCAGCAGCGTAGACTCAGATACGCAGTATTTT few . TRBJ2-3 TRBV9
CASSPNRDGTEAFF TGTGCCAGCAGCCCTAACAGGGATGGCACTGAAGCTTTCTTT . . TRBJ1-1 TRBV14
CASLTGTGKGGYTF TGCGCCAGCTTAACCGGGACAGGAAAAGGGGGCTACACCTTC . TRBD1 TRBJ1-2 TRBV10-1
CASSQDQGRYSPLHF TGTGCCAGCAGCCAAGATCAGGGGCGATATTCACCCCTCCACTTT . . TRBJ1-6 TRBV14
CASSTGDRPNEKLFF TGTGCCAGCAGCACCGGGGACAGGCCAAATGAAAAACTGTTTTTT . TRBD1 TRBJ1-4 TRBV11-2
CASSLTSGDYNEQFF TGTGCCAGCAGCCTCACTAGCGGGGACTACAATGAGCAGTTCTTC . TRBD2 TRBJ2-1 TRBV3-1/TRBV3-2
CATKLRDIDEKLFF TGTGCCACGAAGCTCCGGGACATAGATGAAAAACTGTTTTTT . . TRBJ1-4 TRBV10-3
CASSYYGQGLFGELFF TGTGCCAGCAGTTACTACGGACAGGGGTTGTTCGGGGAGCTGTTTTTT . TRBD1 TRBJ2-2 TRBV6-2/TRBV6-3
CASSFRGRGEKLFF TGTGCCAGCAGCTTCAGGGGGCGCGGAGAAAAACTGTTTTTT . TRBD1 TRBJ1-4 TRBV11-2
CAISESNRINYGYTF TGTGCCATCAGTGAGTCTAACAGAATAAACTATGGCTACACCTTC . . TRBJ1-2 TRBV10-3
CASSRTEAFF TGTGCCAGCAGCCGGACAGAAGCTTTCTTT . . TRBJ1-1 TRBV3-1/TRBV3-2
CASSPGTGGAYTGELFF TGTGCCAGCAGTCCCGGGACAGGGGGCGCCTACACCGGGGAGCTGTTTTTT . TRBD1 TRBJ2-2 TRBV6-6
CASSGGGQLNTEAFF TGTGCCAGCAGCGGAGGAGGACAGCTTAACACTGAAGCTTTCTTT . . TRBJ1-1 TRBV9
CASSPLTGGYTF TGTGCCAGCAGCCCCCTCACGGGTGGCTACACCTTC . . TRBJ1-2 TRBV3-1/TRBV3-2
CAWGGQLNYGYTF TGTGCCTGGGGGGGACAGCTTAACTATGGCTACACCTTC . TRBD1 TRBJ1-2 TRBV30
CATGTAWGYTF TGTGCCACCGGGACAGCGTGGGGCTACACCTTC . TRBD1 TRBJ1-2 TRBV25-1
CASSLGDSYNQPQHF TGTGCCAGCAGCTTAGGGGACTCCTACAATCAGCCCCAGCATTTT . . TRBJ1-5 TRBV11-2
CSGDLQETQYF TGCAGTGGAGACTTACAAGAGACCCAGTACTTC . . TRBJ2-5 TRBV20-1
CASINRIEAFF TGTGCCAGTATCAACAGGATTGAAGCTTTCTTT . . TRBJ1-1 TRBV19
CASSLTQSYGYTF TGTGCCAGCAGTTTAACACAGTCCTATGGCTACACCTTC . . TRBJ1-2 TRBV27
CASSRQGSYNEQFF TGTGCCAGCAGCCGACAGGGTTCCTACAATGAGCAGTTCTTC once TRBD1 TRBJ2-1 TRBV2
CASSLSPGNYGYTF TGTGCCAGCAGCTTATCCCCAGGGAACTATGGCTACACCTTC . . TRBJ1-2 TRBV13
CASSLGLAGVLTDTQYF TGTGCCAGCAGTTTAGGACTAGCGGGGGTTCTCACAGATACGCAGTATTTT . TRBD2 TRBJ2-3 TRBV6-2/TRBV6-3